Listed here are 21 T cell receptor beta chains from one sample, sequenced in a study of T cell repertoires in cytomegalovirus infection. TCRdb reanalysed the reads using MiXCR and keeps one entry per CDR3 protein. The sample shows about 600,000 distinct CDR3 sequences, around 24% of them seen only once. Sequencing was done on a sample of CD8+ T cells from PBMCs. The receptors here all came from a human donor in good health (CMV status not recorded). Some clones in this sample may be carry-over from other donors' samples.

V is TRBV6-2 or TRBV6-3 and J is TRBJ2-1, with 11 bases identical to TRBD2. The length of the CDR3 is 14 residues. V lost 5 bases to trimming and J lost 6 bases; unmatched junction nucleotides: 3. Per the germline V gene, CDR1 is MNHEY and CDR2 is SVGEGT. The CDR3 reads CASSSTSGGNEQFF. The DNA of the CDR3 is TGTGCCAGCAGTAGTACTAGCGGGGGCAATGAGCAGTTCTTC.

The sample holds a few counts of this clonotype. The gene calls are TRBV20-1 and TRBJ1-2; tentative D call: TRBD1 (6 bases). The CDR3 loop spans 15 amino acids. CDR1 and CDR2 (germline): DFQATT, SNEGSKA (reference sequence). With 0 bases removed from V and 5 bases from J, the gap between germline ends came to 16 bases. CDR3 amino acids: CSARDRGRQAYGYTF. CDR3 DNA sequence: TGCAGTGCTAGAGATAGAGGGAGACAGGCGTATGGCTACACCTTC.

This clonotype was seen many times. The rearrangement uses TRBV7-6 and TRBJ2-7; 9 bases fit TRBD2. CDR1 is SGHVS and CDR2 is FNYEAQ in the germline V gene. The CDR3 has 15 amino acids. After removal of 1 base from V and 3 bases from J, the junction contained 4 bases not matched to a gene. CDR3 DNA sequence: TGTGCCAGCAGCTTAGTGAGACTAGCGGTCTACGAGCAGTACGTC. Its protein is CASSLVRLAVYEQYV.

The gene calls are TRBV6-5 and TRBJ2-7; 7 bases map to TRBD1. CDR1 and CDR2 (germline): MNHEY, SVGAGI. CDR3 length: 14 amino acids. With 2 bases clipped from V and 3 bases from J, the junction kept 4 bases outside the gene matches. The CDR3 here is CASSYGTEVYEQYF. In DNA form, the CDR3 reads TGTGCCAGCAGTTACGGGACAGAGGTCTACGAGCAGTACTTC.

Many counts were recorded for this clonotype. The chain recombines TRBV7-9 with TRBJ2-1, with TRBD2 matching 11 bases. In germline, CDR1 is SEHNR, CDR2 FQNEAQ (reference sequence). V was pared by 4 bases and J by 3 bases, with 5 bases of the junction left unmatched. The CDR3 is made up of 16 amino acids. The CDR3 sequence is CASSYSGTSGYNEQFF. The DNA of the CDR3 is TGTGCCAGCAGCTACTCCGGGACTAGCGGCTACAATGAGCAGTTCTTC.

This clonotype was detected once. This chain joins TRBV20-1 and TRBJ1-2; 7 positions agree with TRBD1. V gave up 4 bases and J gave up 3 bases; unmatched junction bases: 11. The CDR3 has 15 amino acids. Germline assignment: CDR1 DFQATT and CDR2 SNEGSKA (reference sequence). The CDR3 protein is CSAIDRESSDYGYTF. DNA of the CDR3: TGCAGTGCTATAGACAGGGAATCTTCGGACTATGGCTACACCTTC.

This clonotype has a handful of counts. The chain joins TRBV5-5 to TRBJ1-1; D unresolved. The germline V and J ends were trimmed by 4 bases and 1 base, with 17 bases remaining between them. The germline V gene has CDR1 SGHKS and CDR2 YYEKEE (reference sequence). CDR3 size: 16 residues. CDR3: CASSHLSTPGNTEAFF. The CDR3 region has the DNA TGTGCCAGCAGCCATCTTTCGACCCCCGGGAACACTGAAGCTTTCTTT.

The chain joins TRBV10-3 to TRBJ1-4; D not resolved. Germline-derived CDR1 and CDR2 are ENHRY and SYGVKD. CDR3 length: 15 residues. V gave up 0 bases and J gave up 5 bases, with 10 bases separating them. The DNA for the CDR3 is TGTGCCATCAGTGAGTCTTGGCTGAAGAATGAAAAACTGTTTTTT. Amino acids: CAISESWLKNEKLFF.

In this sample, this clonotype turned up many times. The chain recombines TRBV18 with TRBJ2-1, with D hard to call. Trimming cost V 8 bases and J 0 bases, with 8 bases left between them. CDR3 length: 13 amino acids. Germline lookup yields CDR1 KGHSH and CDR2 LQKENI. CDR3 sequence: CASSPDSYNEQFF. The CDR3 DNA reads as TGTGCCAGCAGCCCGGACTCCTACAATGAGCAGTTCTTC.

This clonotype was counted a few times. The CDR3 sequence is CSARDPGVHEQYF. The CDR3 DNA follows: TGCAGTGCTAGAGATCCTGGGGTCCACGAGCAGTACTTC. The chain combines TRBV20-1 with TRBJ2-7; D ambiguous. The CDR3 loop spans 13 amino acids. Between the trimmed V and J ends, which lost 0 bases and 5 bases, there was a span of 11 bases. The germline CDR1 and CDR2 sequences are DFQATT and SNEGSKA (reference sequence).

J is TRBJ2-7 and V is TRBV2, with unresolved D. Germline loops: CDR1 SNHLY, CDR2 FYNNEI. Trimming removed 7 bases at V and 6 bases at J, with 13 bases between. This CDR3 comprises 12 residues. CDR3 sequence reads: CASMSGRPEQYF. The CDR3 DNA sequence: TGTGCCAGCATGTCAGGTCGGCCCGAGCAGTACTTC.

The chain recombines TRBV6-5 with TRBJ1-2; TRBD1 might be the D (6 bases). V was pared by 3 bases and J by 8 bases, with 19 bases between. The germline gives CDR1 MNHEY, CDR2 SVGAGI. This CDR3 has 15 residues. The CDR3 DNA is TGTGCCAGCAGTTATTTCGGGGGCGCCTGGAGCGGCTACACCTTC. This encodes CASSYFGGAWSGYTF.

This clonotype was counted only a few times. This sequence joins TRBV27 and TRBJ2-1; maybe TRBD1 (5 bases). The V and J ends lost 5 bases and 7 bases respectively, with 18 bases between them. The CDR3 spans 15 residues. From germline, CDR1 is MNHEY and CDR2 SMNVEV (reference sequence). The CDR3 protein is CASSPPQGTFNEQFF. The CDR3 coding sequence is TGTGCCAGCAGTCCCCCCCAGGGCACCTTTAATGAGCAGTTCTTC.

This clonotype was counted at least ten times. CDR3 sequence reads: CASSTWTGEETQYF. The CDR3 nucleotides are TGTGCCAGCAGCACCTGGACAGGGGAAGAGACCCAGTACTTC. The chain carries TRBV7-9 and TRBJ2-5; TRBD1 matches 9 bases. CDR1 is SEHNR and CDR2 is FQNEAQ in the germline V gene (reference sequence). J lost 3 bases, V lost 5 bases, and 4 bases had no gene match. The CDR3 consists of 14 residues.

The V gene is TRBV29-1, the J gene TRBJ1-1, with 9 bases identical to TRBD1. Germline V gene data show CDR1 as SQVTM and CDR2 as ANQGSEA. CDR3 length equals 16 residues. V lost 6 bases to trimming and J lost 4 bases; unmatched junction nucleotides: 15. The CDR3 DNA reads TGCAGCGTAGATACTTGGGACAGGGAGTCTTCCACTGAAGCTTTCTTT. The encoded protein is CSVDTWDRESSTEAFF.

The chain uses TRBV25-1 and TRBJ2-3; D is ambiguous. Germline CDR1 is MGHDK and CDR2 is SYGVNS. This CDR3 has 12 residues. Trimming took 3 bases from V and 4 from J, leaving 5 bases between them. CDR3 sequence: CASSESADTQYF. The DNA for the CDR3 is TGTGCCAGCAGTGAGTCAGCAGATACGCAGTATTTT.

This clonotype was picked up a small number of times. V usage is TRBV4-1 and J usage is TRBJ2-1; D tentatively fits TRBD1 or TRBD2 (6 bases each). Germline-derived CDR1 and CDR2 are MGHRA and YSYEKL. The germline V and J ends were trimmed by 4 bases and 4 bases, with 17 bases remaining between them. This CDR3 comprises 16 residues. CDR3 in amino acids: CASSPVGGGGYNEQFF. CDR3 DNA sequence: TGCGCCAGCAGCCCCGTCGGAGGGGGTGGTTACAATGAGCAGTTCTTC.

This clonotype was counted a few times. V and J are TRBV12-3 or TRBV12-4 and TRBJ2-2; D not resolved. The V end lost 3 bases, the J end lost 7 bases, and 6 bases lay between the germline ends. This CDR3 contains 12 residues. CDR3 nucleotides: TGTGCCAGCAGTTTCATAGTCGGGGAGCTGTTTTTT. Residues: CASSFIVGELFF.

This clonotype occurred a few times. This chain uses TRBV29-1 with TRBJ2-3; TRBD1 might be the D (6 bases). Germline CDR1 reads SQVTM; CDR2 reads ANQGSEA. The CDR3 is 14 amino acids. Trimming left V 3 bases short and J 0 bases short, with 10 bases between. The CDR3 DNA sequence: TGCAGCGTTGATACGGGGACAAGCACAGATACGCAGTATTTT. Translating it yields CSVDTGTSTDTQYF.

A few counts support this clonotype. The genes are TRBV29-1 and TRBJ2-1; the D is unclear. V shed 0 bases and J shed 5 bases, with 8 bases lying between them. The CDR3 runs 13 residues. Germline CDR1 is SQVTM and CDR2 is ANQGSEA. The CDR3 region is CSVEEVQDNEQFF. CDR3 sequence (DNA): TGCAGCGTTGAAGAAGTACAAGACAATGAGCAGTTCTTC.

This chain connects TRBV7-2 to TRBJ1-6; no clear D. Trimming shortened V by 5 bases and J by 9 bases, and 14 bases separated the two germline ends. This CDR3 has 14 residues. In germline, CDR1 is SGHTA, CDR2 FQGNSA. The CDR3 reads CASSLGPLSSPLHF. The CDR3 DNA follows: TGTGCCAGCAGCCTGGGCCCCTTGAGTTCACCCCTCCACTTT.